This T cell receptor (beta chain) stems from a study of technical replicates of blood from a handful of donors. Germline CDR1 MNHEY, CDR2 SVGAGI. CDR3 length: 15 amino acids. The germline V and J ends were trimmed by 6 bases and 0 bases, with 12 bases remaining between them. Profiled with immunoSEQ multiplex PCR; TCRdb holds only in-frame clones, not every one. The repertoire holds around 62,000 clones, roughly 98% seen once, with over 0.15% in the top ten. Sequencing input: T cells isolated from PBMCs. The rearrangement uses TRBV6-5 and TRBJ1-3; D unresolved. The clonotype originates from a human donor in good health. The CDR3 DNA follows: TGTGCCAGCAGCAACGCGCCCCACTCTGGAAACACCATATATTTT. Encoded protein: CASSNAPHSGNTIYF.